The rows below give T cell receptor beta chains drawn from one sample of a study of Graves' ophthalmopathy and Graves' hyperthyroidism. TCRdb reanalysed the multiplex PCR reads using MiXCR and keeps one entry per CDR3 protein. The sample comprises 600,000 to 700,000 distinct CDR3 sequences, roughly 41% of which are singletons, and more than 3% rests with the top ten. Input material: peripheral blood. The receptors were gathered from an adult man with Graves' ophthalmopathy. Each CDR3 is given with its conserved first and last residue. The D gene is left open where the match is weak. Expanded clones are given a class, and other clones once, few, many or no size at all.

size	V	D	J	DNA	CDR3
once	TRBV25-1	TRBD1	TRBJ2-7	TGTGCCTGCAGTGCCCTCGGGACAGGGGATTACGAGCAGTACTTC	CACSALGTGDYEQYF
many	TRBV12-3/TRBV12-4	.	TRBJ2-5	TGTGCCAGCAGCACCCCCTTGGGCAGGGGGGTGGAGACCCAGTACTTC	CASSTPLGRGVETQYF
few	TRBV4-1	TRBD1	TRBJ2-7	TGTGCCAGCAGCCCCGGGACAGGGAGAGTCTACGAGCAGTACTTC	CASSPGTGRVYEQYF
few	TRBV7-9	TRBD2	TRBJ2-7	TGTGCCAGCAGCCCCTCCGGGACTAGCGGGAGCTCCTACGAGCAGTACTTC	CASSPSGTSGSSYEQYF
.	TRBV4-1	TRBD1	TRBJ2-6	TGTGCCAGCAGCCAGGGGGCCCCCTCTGGGGCCAACGTCCTGACTTTC	CASSQGAPSGANVLTF
.	TRBV10-3	TRBD1	TRBJ1-2	TGTGCCATCAGTGACGGCGGGACAGGGGACGGCTACACCTTC	CAISDGGTGDGYTF
.	TRBV10-3	TRBD1	TRBJ1-1	TGTGCCATCAGTGAGGGCCTAGCGGGAGTCGACAGGGCTGAAGCTTTCTTT	CAISEGLAGVDRAEAFF
many	TRBV24-1	.	TRBJ2-5	TGTGCCACCAGGGAGGGGGCAGAGACCCAGTACTTC	CATREGAETQYF
.	TRBV20-1	TRBD1	TRBJ1-5	TGCGCCCAGGGACAGGGGCCATATAGCAATCAGCCCCAGCATTTT	CAQGQGPYSNQPQHF
.	TRBV2	.	TRBJ1-5	TGTGCCAGCCAACGAGATCAGCCCCAGCATTTT	CASQRDQPQHF
.	TRBV7-9	.	TRBJ2-7	TGTGCCAGCAGCTTAGGCGTCAGGGCCCACGAGCAGTACTTC	CASSLGVRAHEQYF
.	TRBV19	.	TRBJ2-6	TGTGCCAGTAGTATAGCGGCCGGGGCCAACGTCCTGACTTTC	CASSIAAGANVLTF
.	TRBV30	.	TRBJ1-4	TGTGCCCGAGGAGGGGTCAGGGAAAAACTGTTTTTT	CARGGVREKLFF
.	TRBV4-2	.	TRBJ2-7	TGTGCCAGCAGCCAAGGGACGGGAGAGTCAGCCTACGAGCAGTACTTC	CASSQGTGESAYEQYF
.	TRBV7-2	.	TRBJ2-6	TGTGCCAGCAGCCCCCAGGCAGTCCTGGCCCCTGGGGCCAACGTCCTGACTTTC	CASSPQAVLAPGANVLTF
once	TRBV25-1	.	TRBJ1-4	TGTGCCAGCAGTGAATCGGCTAGCGGGACGGTTCATGAAAAACTGTTTTTT	CASSESASGTVHEKLFF
.	TRBV5-1	.	TRBJ2-2	TGCGCCAGCAGCTCCAGAGTGGGTACCGGGGAGCTGTTTTTT	CASSSRVGTGELFF
.	TRBV7-9	.	TRBJ1-4	TGTGCCAGCAGCCCTTCAGGAGTTAATGAAAAACTGTTTTTT	CASSPSGVNEKLFF
.	TRBV6-2/TRBV6-3	.	TRBJ1-1	TGTGCCAGCAGTTATTGGAGGAACACTGAAGCTTTCTTT	CASSYWRNTEAFF